The 21 T cell receptor beta chains below were found in one sample sequenced in a study of control samples from healthy donors and cancer patients. Profiling relied on immunoSEQ multiplex PCR, and the TCRdb table lists in-frame clones only, not all of them. The sample consists of tens of thousands of clones, roughly 90% of them appearing once. What was sequenced was blood. The receptors shown here come from a man aged 45-60 years in good health.

This chain connects TRBV6-5 to TRBJ1-1, with a weak D call TRBD1 (6 bases). The CDR3 contains 14 residues. The V gene lost 7 bases and the J gene lost 5 bases, with 17 bases spanning the gap. The germline CDR1 and CDR2 sequences are MNHEY and SVGAGI. CDR3 amino acids: CASTSLRGRTEAFF. The CDR3 bases are TGTGCCAGCACCTCCTTAAGGGGGAGGACTGAAGCTTTCTTT.

The chain links TRBV5-1 to TRBJ1-1; D is unclear. Looked up from germline, CDR1 is SGHRS and CDR2 is YFSETQ. CDR3 length: 16 amino acids. V lost 7 bases and J 1 base, leaving 20 bases between the germline ends. The CDR3 protein is CASARGSARANTEAFF. Written as DNA, the CDR3 is TGCGCCAGCGCTAGAGGGTCGGCGAGGGCGAACACTGAAGCTTTCTTT.

V gene TRBV5-8 combines with J gene TRBJ2-1; no reliable D call. Trimming removed 8 bases from V and 2 bases from J, with 11 bases in between. The CDR3 has 13 residues. Germline V gives CDR1 SGHTS, CDR2 YDEGEE. The CDR3 coding sequence is TGTGCCAGAAGTGCTGAGACCTACAATGAGCAGTTCTTC. This encodes CARSAETYNEQFF.

The V call is TRBV7-9, the J call TRBJ1-4; D gene ambiguous. This CDR3 comprises 15 residues. The germline V gene has CDR1 SEHNR and CDR2 FQNEAQ (reference sequence). V was pared by 4 bases and J by 8 bases, with 17 bases between. CDR3 coding DNA: TGTGCCAGCAGCTCCCAAGGACCCGAAGGGGAAAAACTGTTTTTT. Residues: CASSSQGPEGEKLFF.

The chain is built from TRBV11-3 and TRBJ1-1; D is undetermined. CDR1 is SGHNT and CDR2 is YENEEA in the germline V gene. V lost 5 bases and J 6 bases, leaving 13 bases between the germline ends. The CDR3 consists of 13 residues. The CDR3 DNA reads as TGTGCCAGCAGCCAGGACGACAACGCTGAAGCTTTCTTT. Amino acid sequence: CASSQDDNAEAFF.

This clone was counted a single time. The V gene is TRBV5-1, the J gene TRBJ2-3; 12 bases map to TRBD1. CDR3 length equals 16 residues. Germline V gene lookup returns CDR1 SGHRS and CDR2 YFSETQ. With 7 bases clipped from V and 7 bases from J, the junction kept 13 bases outside the gene matches. CDR3 nucleotides: TGCGCCAGCGGGGAAAGGGGGACAGGGGGCGCAAATACGCAGTATTTT. Protein product: CASGERGTGGANTQYF. Combining the CDR3 with reference TRBV5-1 and TRBJ2-3 gives the whole variable domain KAGVTQTPRYLIKTRGQQVTLSCSPISGHRSVSWYQQTPGQGLQFLFEYFSETQRNKGNFPGRFSGRQFSNSRSEMNVSTLELGDSALYLCASGERGTGGANTQYFGPGTRLTVL.

This clone appeared a single time. The chain uses TRBV5-1 and TRBJ2-1; possibly TRBD2 for D (6 bases). In germline, CDR1 is SGHRS, CDR2 YFSETQ. CDR3 length: 13 amino acids. The V gene lost 0 bases and the J gene lost 7 bases, with 8 bases spanning the gap. CDR3 region: CASSLGGRNEQFF. In nucleotides, the CDR3 is TGCGCCAGCAGCTTGGGAGGGAGGAATGAGCAGTTCTTC.

The chain links TRBV19 to TRBJ2-1, with 10 bases that match TRBD2. This CDR3 contains 18 residues. Germline-derived CDR1 and CDR2 are LNHDA and SQIVND (reference sequence). The V segment lost 4 bases and the J segment 1 base; nucleotides outside the gene matches: 10. Here the CDR3 reads CASSRGAGGPGSYNEQFF. CDR3 bases: TGTGCCAGTAGTAGAGGAGCGGGGGGGCCGGGGTCCTACAATGAGCAGTTCTTC.

The chain is built from TRBV14 and TRBJ2-3, with D tentatively TRBD2 (6 bases). Germline V gives CDR1 SGHDN, CDR2 FVKESK. V was pared by 2 bases and J by 3 bases, with 15 bases between. The CDR3 contains 16 residues. The DNA for the CDR3 is TGTGCCAGCAGCCAATTTTCGGGGGTCGCGACAGATACGCAGTATTTT. Residues: CASSQFSGVATDTQYF.

This rearrangement joins TRBV12-5 to TRBJ1-6, with a tentative D call TRBD1 (6 bases). The CDR3 loop spans 18 amino acids. Germline CDR1 and CDR2: LGHNT and FRNRAP. V gave up 1 base and J gave up 0 bases, with 13 bases separating them. The CDR3 reads CASGLARGVSSYNSPLHF. As DNA, the CDR3 is TGTGCTAGTGGTTTGGCGAGGGGGGTGAGCTCCTATAATTCACCCCTCCACTTT.

The chain employs TRBV19 and TRBJ1-5; D uncertain. Looked up from germline, CDR1 is LNHDA and CDR2 is SQIVND (reference sequence). V shed 10 bases and J shed 0 bases, with 13 bases lying between them. The CDR3 extends over 14 amino acids. CDR3 amino acids: CATKDGYSNQPQHF. As DNA, the CDR3 is TGTGCCACTAAAGACGGTTATAGCAATCAGCCCCAGCATTTT.

The rearrangement uses TRBV10-3 and TRBJ2-7; weak D call: TRBD1 (5 bases). The CDR3 has 15 residues. The V end lost 10 bases, the J end lost 6 bases, and 25 bases lay between the germline ends. Looked up from germline, CDR1 is ENHRY and CDR2 is SYGVKD. This CDR3 reads CATARVGQGEGEQYF. In DNA form, the CDR3 reads TGTGCCACCGCTCGTGTCGGCCAGGGCGAAGGCGAGCAGTACTTC.

V and J are TRBV15 and TRBJ2-3; possible D gene TRBD1, 6 bases. The CDR3 covers 16 residues. Trimming took off 4 bases at V and 2 bases at J, with 16 bases between the two ends. Per the germline V gene, CDR1 is LNHNV and CDR2 is YYDKDF (reference sequence). CDR3 DNA sequence: TGTGCCACCAGCACACACCAGGACAGAGCCACAGATACGCAGTATTTT. Its protein product is CATSTHQDRATDTQYF.

The chain links TRBV10-2 to TRBJ1-5, with 8 bases that match TRBD1. The CDR3 runs to 14 residues. The V gene's germline CDR1 is WSHSY and CDR2 SAAADI. V was clipped by 6 bases and J by 4 bases; unmatched bases: 5. The chain's CDR3 is CASSVQGANQPQHF. The CDR3 DNA sequence: TGCGCCAGCAGCGTCCAGGGGGCAAATCAGCCCCAGCATTTT.

This sequence joins TRBV5-1 and TRBJ2-3; 12 bases fit TRBD2. The CDR3 has 17 amino acids. Trimming cost V 1 base and J 0 bases; bases outside gene matches: 3. The germline V gene encodes CDR1 SGHRS and CDR2 YFSETQ. This CDR3 reads CASSLTSGGSSTDTQYF. Here the CDR3 DNA reads TGCGCCAGCAGCTTGACTAGCGGGGGGTCCAGCACAGATACGCAGTATTTT.

V gene TRBV27 combines with J gene TRBJ1-4, with TRBD1 as a possible D gene (5 bases). The CDR3 is 15 amino acids. V gave up 5 bases and J gave up 7 bases, with 17 bases separating them. Germline V gives CDR1 MNHEY, CDR2 SMNVEV (reference sequence). CDR3 residues: CASSMGPKGFEKLFF. CDR3 sequence (DNA): TGTGCCAGCAGTATGGGACCCAAGGGGTTTGAAAAACTGTTTTTT.

The rearrangement links TRBV6-5 to TRBJ1-5; D gene unclear. The CDR3 consists of 14 residues. Looked up from germline, CDR1 is MNHEY and CDR2 is SVGAGI. V was trimmed by 2 bases and J by 4 bases, leaving 9 bases between them. CDR3 residues: CASSYAGLNQPQHF. CDR3 DNA sequence: TGTGCCAGCAGTTACGCGGGATTAAATCAGCCCCAGCATTTT.

The chain combines TRBV3-1 (or the pseudogene TRBV3-2) with TRBJ2-1; the D gene is possibly TRBD2 (5 bases). This CDR3 is 14 amino acids long. The germline CDR1 and CDR2 sequences are LGHDT and YNNKEL (reference sequence). Trimming left V 8 bases short and J 8 bases short, with 19 bases between. In nucleotides, the CDR3 is TGTGCCAGCCTCGAGGACTGGCCTGGGGATGAGCAGTTCTTC. This encodes CASLEDWPGDEQFF.

This clone was found a few times. J is TRBJ2-1 and V is TRBV5-1; perhaps TRBD2 as D (6 bases). V lost 0 bases, J lost 0 bases, and 10 bases lay in between. CDR1 is SGHRS, CDR2 YFSETQ, per germline. This CDR3 is built from 16 residues. Here the CDR3 reads CASSLGGGASYNEQFF. CDR3 DNA: TGCGCCAGCAGCTTGGGGGGCGGGGCCTCCTACAATGAGCAGTTCTTC. Together with reference TRBV5-1 and TRBJ2-1, the CDR3 gives the full variable domain: KAGVTQTPRYLIKTRGQQVTLSCSPISGHRSVSWYQQTPGQGLQFLFEYFSETQRNKGNFPGRFSGRQFSNSRSEMNVSTLELGDSALYLCASSLGGGASYNEQFFGPGTRLTVL.

This clone was seen more than once but under ten times. The chain uses TRBV24-1 and TRBJ2-5; TRBD2 matches at 7 bases. CDR1 is KGHDR, CDR2 SFDVKD, per germline. The CDR3 sequence is 14 residues long. J was trimmed by 5 bases and V by 0 bases; bases with no gene match: 2. The CDR3 is CATSDLLRGETQYF. For the CDR3, the DNA is TGTGCCACCAGTGATTTGCTGCGGGGGGAGACCCAGTACTTC.

The rearrangement uses TRBV7-2 and TRBJ2-1; perhaps TRBD1 as D (6 bases). The V end was cut by 0 bases, the J end by 4 bases, with 13 bases between. Germline-derived CDR1 and CDR2 are SGHTA and FQGNSA. CDR3 length: 16 residues. The CDR3 coding sequence is TGTGCCAGCAGCTTAGCGGGGGCAACGAGTTACAATGAGCAGTTCTTC. Translating it yields CASSLAGATSYNEQFF.